A selection of T cell receptor beta chains follows, all from one sample in a study of T cell responses to AZD1222 COVID-19 vaccine. Produced via immunoSEQ multiplex PCR; TCRdb's table is partial and in-frame only. The sample shows about 180,000 clones, just over 85% of them seen only once. The sample in question was peripheral blood, obtained 28 days after the second AZD1222 dose. Every receptor here comes from an adult who received the AZD1222 COVID-19 vaccine. CDR3s include the opening cysteine and the closing phenylalanine or tryptophan. D genes are given only for firm matches. Not all rows give a size; the values are once, few, many and, for expanded clones, a class.

cdr3_nt cdr3_aa v_call clone_size d_call j_call
TGTGCCAGCAGCGTTGGAGGGGACACTAACTATGGCTACACCTTC CASSVGGDTNYGYTF TRBV11-2 - - TRBJ1-2
TGTGCCAGCAGTTACGGGCGAGACACTGAAGCTTTCTTT CASSYGRDTEAFF TRBV6-5 - - TRBJ1-1
TGCAGCGTTGAAGATCGTGGGGGTAGGACAGACTCTGGAAACACCATATATTTT CSVEDRGGRTDSGNTIYF TRBV29-1 - - TRBJ1-3
TGTGCCAGCAGTCGCATCGCCCTACAGACCCAGTACTTC CASSRIALQTQYF TRBV12-3/TRBV12-4 once - TRBJ2-5
TGCAGCGTTGAACAGGGCCGCGAGCAGTACTTC CSVEQGREQYF TRBV29-1 - - TRBJ2-7
TGCGCCAGCAGCTTGGACAAATCCTTCTCTGGAAACACCATATATTTT CASSLDKSFSGNTIYF TRBV5-1 - - TRBJ1-3
TGTGCCAGCACCGAATTCTCGAGAAGCGAGCAGTACTTC CASTEFSRSEQYF TRBV6-5 - - TRBJ2-7
TGTGCCAGTAGTGTGACAGGGGGGAAGTATATTCTTCAGCCCCAGCATTTT CASSVTGGKYILQPQHF TRBV19 - TRBD1 TRBJ1-5
TGTGCCAGTACCGGAGGCGGAGAACCTGGGGCCAACGTCCTGACTTTC CASTGGGEPGANVLTF TRBV19 - - TRBJ2-6
TGTGCCAGCAGTTCCTTAGCGGGGGGGCCGGAGGAGACCCAGTACTTC CASSSLAGGPEETQYF TRBV27 - TRBD2 TRBJ2-5
TGTGCCTTCGGGGACACTGAAGCTTTCTTT CAFGDTEAFF TRBV30 once - TRBJ1-1
TGTGCCAGCAGTTCGCAGGGTGTCACTGAAGCTTTCTTT CASSSQGVTEAFF TRBV6-2/TRBV6-3 - - TRBJ1-1
TGTGCCAGCAGTCCTCTTGGCCCTGGAATCTACAATGAGCAGTTCTTC CASSPLGPGIYNEQFF TRBV27 - - TRBJ2-1
TGTGCAAGTCGTCCCTTGATCGACAGGGGTTCACGTGCTTTCTTT CASRPLIDRGSRAFF TRBV12-2 - - TRBJ1-1
TGTGCCAGCAGCTCGGGAGCGGGACAGGCTAACTTC CASSSGAGQANF TRBV5-4 - - TRBJ2-7
TGTGCCAGCAGTGAAAGGACCTCTAACTATGGCTACACCTTC CASSERTSNYGYTF TRBV2 - - TRBJ1-2
TGCGCCAGCAGCCGTACTAGTCGGGTTGAGCAGTTCTTC CASSRTSRVEQFF TRBV5-1 - - TRBJ2-1
TGTGCCTTCTCTCGGGGTCCCGAAGAGACCCAGTACTTC CAFSRGPEETQYF TRBV21-1 - - TRBJ2-5
TGTGCCAGCAGTTGGGTGATTCAACAGGGGGCTATGCACATGAACACTGAAGCTTTCTTT CASSWVIQQGAMHMNTEAFF TRBV6-2/TRBV6-3 - TRBD1 TRBJ1-1
TGCGCCAGCAGTGGGAGGGGGCTGAGCTCCTACAATGAGCAGTTCTTC CASSGRGLSSYNEQFF TRBV5-1 - - TRBJ2-1
TGCGCCAGCGCCACTACTAGCGGGGGAACGTTGGAGACCCAGTACTTC CASATTSGGTLETQYF TRBV5-1 - TRBD2 TRBJ2-5
TGTGCCACCAGTGATTCGGAGGGCTACGAGCAGTACTTC CATSDSEGYEQYF TRBV24-1 - - TRBJ2-7
TGCAGTGCAGAGAGAGACACTGAAGCTTTCTTT CSAERDTEAFF TRBV20-1 once - TRBJ1-1
TGTGCCAGCAGTCCCCGTCACGAGCAGTACTTC CASSPRHEQYF TRBV28 - - TRBJ2-7
TGTGCCAGCAGCTTTAAAGGGCTAGCGGAGGGTGAGCAGTTCTTC CASSFKGLAEGEQFF TRBV7-3 once TRBD2 TRBJ2-1
TGTGCCAGCAGCCCCGGGGGGACGTACACTGAAGCTTTCTTT CASSPGGTYTEAFF TRBV3-1/TRBV3-2 - - TRBJ1-1
TGTGCCAGCAGGGGGTCAGGAGGGAACTACGAGCAGTACTTC CASRGSGGNYEQYF TRBV6-5 - - TRBJ2-7
TGTGCTAGTGGTCTCCCGTGGCAAAACGTTTTGGATGAGCAGTACTTC CASGLPWQNVLDEQYF TRBV12-5 - - TRBJ2-7
TGTGCCAGCAGCCGGACAGTTGAAGGCGCTGAAGCTTTCTTT CASSRTVEGAEAFF TRBV6-5 - - TRBJ1-1
TGTGCCAGCAGCTTAGCGCGCCTTCAATTGGGACACGGCAATCAGCCCCAGCATTTT CASSLARLQLGHGNQPQHF TRBV7-8 - - TRBJ1-5
TGTGCCAGCAGTACCTCAGGTATGAGCCCTGAAGCTTTCTTT CASSTSGMSPEAFF TRBV28 - - TRBJ1-1
TGTGCCAGCAAACCGGACAGGCCGGATTCACCCCTCCACTTT CASKPDRPDSPLHF TRBV6-6 - TRBD1 TRBJ1-6
TGTGCCAGTAGTATAGACCCCGGGGATGGCTACACCTTC CASSIDPGDGYTF TRBV19 - - TRBJ1-2
TGTGCCAGCAAGCAGGGGAGTTGGGGGAACACTGAAGCTTTCTTT CASKQGSWGNTEAFF TRBV6-4 once - TRBJ1-1
TGTGCCAGTAGTAAGGGTGGTGGCTCCTACGAGCAGTACTTC CASSKGGGSYEQYF TRBV19 few - TRBJ2-7
TGTGCCAGCAGCCAAGATTTCGGACGCTGGCAGTACGAGCAGTACTTC CASSQDFGRWQYEQYF TRBV3-1/TRBV3-2 - - TRBJ2-7
TGTGCCAGCAGCTTGCGTCCCTCGGGCTCCTATAATTCACCCCTCCACTTT CASSLRPSGSYNSPLHF TRBV5-6 - - TRBJ1-6
TGTGCCAGTAGTATGGTACAGAGCTCTGGAAACACCATATATTTT CASSMVQSSGNTIYF TRBV19 once - TRBJ1-3
TGTGCCAGCAGCCAAGATGGTACTAGCACGGATACGCAGTATTTT CASSQDGTSTDTQYF TRBV3-1/TRBV3-2 - - TRBJ2-3
TGTGCCAGCTCACCCGCAGGGAGTCACAATGAGCAGTTCTTC CASSPAGSHNEQFF TRBV18 - - TRBJ2-1
TGTGCCGGTGCCACCGGGGCCGGGGCGCAGTATTTT CAGATGAGAQYF TRBV6-6 - - TRBJ2-3
TGTGCCACCAGCAGAGGTCGGGGGGGAACAGATACGCAGTATTTT CATSRGRGGTDTQYF TRBV15 - TRBD2 TRBJ2-3
TGTGCCAGCAGCCCCGCGGGAAGAAACACCATATATTTT CASSPAGRNTIYF TRBV6-5 - - TRBJ1-3
TGTGCCAGCAGTGAAGGTGGGGGGGTCACAGATACGCAGTATTTT CASSEGGGVTDTQYF TRBV6-1 - TRBD2 TRBJ2-3
TGTGCCAGCAGCCCGGGACGACACAATGAGCAGTTCTTC CASSPGRHNEQFF TRBV11-2 - - TRBJ2-1
TGTGCCTGGAGTGTAGGCCCTAGCGGGAGCAACCAAGAGACCCAGTACTTC CAWSVGPSGSNQETQYF TRBV30 - TRBD2 TRBJ2-5